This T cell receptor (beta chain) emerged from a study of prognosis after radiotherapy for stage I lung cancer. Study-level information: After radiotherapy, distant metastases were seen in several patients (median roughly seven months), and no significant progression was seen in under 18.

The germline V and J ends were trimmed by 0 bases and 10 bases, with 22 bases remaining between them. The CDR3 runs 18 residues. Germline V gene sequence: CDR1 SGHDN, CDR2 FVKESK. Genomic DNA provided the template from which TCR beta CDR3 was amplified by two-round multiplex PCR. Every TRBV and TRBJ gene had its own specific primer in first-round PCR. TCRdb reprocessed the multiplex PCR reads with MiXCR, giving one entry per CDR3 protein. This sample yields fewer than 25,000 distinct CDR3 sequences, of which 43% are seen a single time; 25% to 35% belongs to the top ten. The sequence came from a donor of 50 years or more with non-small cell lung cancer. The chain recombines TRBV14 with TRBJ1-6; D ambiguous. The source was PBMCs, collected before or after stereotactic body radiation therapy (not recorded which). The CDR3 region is CASSQDAPGIGRGSPLHF. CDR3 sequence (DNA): TGTGCCAGCAGCCAAGACGCCCCGGGCATCGGCCGCGGCTCACCCCTCCACTTT.